The 24 T cell receptor beta chains below come from one sample, sequenced in a study of technical replicates of blood from several donors. The assay was immunoSEQ multiplex PCR, and TCRdb's table has in-frame clones only and misses some. The sample contains more than 90,000 clones, roughly 95% of which appear only once. Sample: T cells isolated from PBMCs. Receptor source: a human donor in good health.

This clone was found once. The chain couples TRBV5-1 to TRBJ2-5; TRBD1 aligns across 10 bases. The V and J ends lost 4 bases and 0 bases, in that order; junction bases with no gene match: 24. Germline CDR1 and CDR2: SGHRS and YFSETQ. CDR3 length: 22 amino acids. In nucleotides, the CDR3 is TGCGCCAGCAGCCGGAACGTGCCATTTGACAGGGGGCCACCTTCGCACCAAGAGACCCAGTACTTC. Its protein product is CASSRNVPFDRGPPSHQETQYF.

CDR3 in DNA: TGTGCCAGCAGTCCACAGGGAATGAACACTGAAGCTTTCTTT. Protein: CASSPQGMNTEAFF. The gene calls are TRBV6-5 and TRBJ1-1; D might be TRBD1 (6 bases). The germline V gene has CDR1 MNHEY and CDR2 SVGAGI. Trimming took 5 bases from V and 0 from J, leaving 10 bases between them. This CDR3 contains 14 residues.

The chain has TRBV6-6 and TRBJ1-5; D not resolved. This CDR3 comprises 12 residues. Germline CDR1 and CDR2: MNHNY and SVGAGI (reference sequence). V lost 4 bases to trimming and J lost 4 bases, with 5 bases between them. The CDR3: CASSFLNQPQHF. The CDR3 DNA follows: TGTGCCAGCAGTTTTTTAAATCAGCCCCAGCATTTT.

The chain carries TRBV5-8 and TRBJ1-5; TRBD1 aligns across 8 bases. Per the germline V gene, CDR1 is SGHTS and CDR2 is YDEGEE. CDR3 size: 15 residues. With 1 base clipped from V and 5 bases from J, the junction kept 5 bases outside the gene matches. The CDR3 spells CASSLNRGDDQPQHF. The DNA of the CDR3 is TGTGCCAGCAGCTTGAACAGGGGGGATGATCAGCCCCAGCATTTT.

The chain couples TRBV29-1 to TRBJ1-1, with TRBD1 identical over 7 bases. V dropped 4 bases and J dropped 7; count of bases not matched to a gene: 6. The CDR3 is 12 amino acids. Germline-derived CDR1 and CDR2 are SQVTM and ANQGSEA. The CDR3 here is CSVGRGQGEAFF. Here the CDR3 DNA reads TGCAGCGTTGGGAGGGGGCAGGGTGAAGCTTTCTTT.

The V gene is TRBV19, the J gene TRBJ1-2, with TRBD1 identical over 9 bases. This CDR3 has 16 residues. In germline, CDR1 is LNHDA, CDR2 SQIVND (reference sequence). Trimming cost V 5 bases and J 4 bases; bases outside gene matches: 11. The DNA for the CDR3 is TGTGCCAGTAGTCCAGGACAGGGGAAGATATTCTATGGCTACACCTTC. Translated, it gives CASSPGQGKIFYGYTF.

The chain recombines TRBV28 with TRBJ2-1, with 13 bases fitting TRBD2. The germline CDR1 and CDR2 sequences are MDHEN and SYDVKM. This CDR3 is built from 16 residues. The junction had 9 bases not matched to a gene; V was cut back by 6 bases and J by 7 bases. This CDR3 is CASSRGLAGSGNEQFF. For the CDR3, the DNA is TGTGCCAGCAGCCGGGGACTAGCGGGATCGGGAAATGAGCAGTTCTTC.

This rearrangement joins TRBV18 to TRBJ2-6; TRBD1 matches 7 bases. Trimming cost V 3 bases and J 0 bases; bases outside gene matches: 14. The CDR3 has 20 residues. CDR1 KGHSH and CDR2 LQKENI come from the germline V gene. In DNA form, the CDR3 reads TGTGCCAGCTCACCGTGGGAACCGGGACAGACCCCCTCTGGGGCCAACGTCCTGACTTTC. As protein: CASSPWEPGQTPSGANVLTF. Looking up the rest from reference TRBV18 and TRBJ2-6 gives the full variable domain: NAGVMQNPRHLVRRRGQEARLRCSPMKGHSHVYWYRQLPEEGLKFMVYLQKENIIDESGMPKERFSAEFPKEGPSILRIQQVVRGDSAAYFCASSPWEPGQTPSGANVLTFGAGSRLTVL.

The gene calls are TRBV9 and TRBJ2-3; perhaps TRBD2 as D (6 bases). Trimming pared 4 bases from V and 2 bases from J, leaving 14 bases between. CDR1 SGDLS and CDR2 YYNGEE come from the germline V gene. The CDR3 has 15 amino acids. CDR3 nucleotide sequence: TGTGCCAGCAGCCCCCGGACGGGAGACACAGATACGCAGTATTTT. Translated: CASSPRTGDTDTQYF.

V and J are TRBV7-9 and TRBJ1-2, with TRBD1 matching over 10 bases. CDR1 is SEHNR and CDR2 is FQNEAQ in the germline V gene (reference sequence). Germline trimming cut 4 bases from V and 6 bases from J; bases unmatched to any gene: 5. CDR3 length: 14 residues. In nucleotides, the CDR3 is TGTGCCAGCAGCTCATCCGGGACAGGGGATGGCTACACCTTC. It is translated as CASSSSGTGDGYTF.

This chain connects TRBV23-1 to TRBJ2-5, with 13 bases that match TRBD2. TRBV23-1 is reported as an ORF; its role is uncertain. This CDR3 spans 19 amino acids. V lost 2 bases to trimming and J lost 2 bases; unmatched junction nucleotides: 11. CDR3 amino acids: CASSQPAGTSGAVQETQYF. The CDR3 DNA follows: TGCGCCAGCAGTCAACCGGCCGGGACTAGCGGGGCGGTTCAAGAGACCCAGTACTTC.

The rearrangement uses TRBV11-3 and TRBJ1-1; 7 positions match TRBD1. Germline V lookup: CDR1 SGHNT, CDR2 YENEEA. CDR3 length equals 14 residues. The trim removed 4 bases at V and 11 bases at J, leaving 13 bases unmatched. CDR3 region: CASSSHPQRGQAFF. CDR3 bases: TGTGCCAGCAGCTCCCATCCGCAAAGGGGGCAGGCTTTCTTT.

This chain's CDR3 is CASSVIRPGDYGYTF. The CDR3 DNA follows: TGTGCCAGCAGCGTAATCCGACCGGGGGACTATGGCTACACCTTC. The chain is built from TRBV9 and TRBJ1-2, with TRBD1 as a possible D gene (5 bases). The CDR3 is 15 residues long. Looked up from germline, CDR1 is SGDLS and CDR2 is YYNGEE. The V and J ends lost 1 base and 3 bases respectively, with 13 bases between them. Full variable domain (remainder filled in from reference TRBV9 and TRBJ1-2): DSGVTQTPKHLITATGQRVTLRCSPRSGDLSVYWYQQSLDQGLQFLIQYYNGEERAKGNILERFSAQQFPDLHSELNLSSLELGDSALYFCASSVIRPGDYGYTFGSGTRLTVV.

The rearrangement links TRBV5-1 to TRBJ1-5; weak D call: TRBD1 (5 bases). The ends were cut back, 2 bases at V and 1 base at J, with 10 bases in the middle. The CDR3 sequence is 15 residues long. The V gene's germline CDR1 is SGHRS and CDR2 YFSETQ. CDR3 in amino acids: CASSLTPGSNQPQHF. The CDR3 region has the DNA TGCGCCAGCAGCTTAACTCCAGGGAGCAATCAGCCCCAGCATTTT.

This chain uses TRBV6-5 with TRBJ2-7; 9 bases match TRBD1. The V gene end was trimmed by 2 bases and the J gene end by 4 bases; junction bases not matched to a gene: 9. The CDR3 sequence is 16 residues long. Germline V gene data show CDR1 as MNHEY and CDR2 as SVGAGI. The CDR3 is CASSYLTGGARYEQYF. The CDR3 coding sequence is TGTGCCAGCAGTTACCTAACAGGGGGCGCAAGGTACGAGCAGTACTTC.

The gene calls are TRBV6-1 and TRBJ1-5; 8 positions match TRBD1. In germline, CDR1 is MNHNS, CDR2 SASEGT. The trim removed 4 bases at V and 7 bases at J, leaving 9 bases unmatched. There are 15 residues in the CDR3. CDR3 residues: CASSAGGAKEQPQHF. The DNA of the CDR3 is TGTGCCAGCAGTGCAGGGGGCGCAAAAGAACAGCCCCAGCATTTT.

The chain couples TRBV5-4 to TRBJ2-6, with a weak D call TRBD2 (5 bases). CDR3 size: 13 residues. V gave up 10 bases and J gave up 2 bases, with 10 bases separating them. CDR1 is SGHNT and CDR2 is YYREEE in the germline V gene (reference sequence). CDR3 nucleotides: TGTGCCCTCCGGGATGCTGGGGCCAACGTCCTGACTTTC. Translating it yields CALRDAGANVLTF.

The chain combines TRBV6-1 with TRBJ2-1, with TRBD2 matching 7 bases. Germline loops: CDR1 MNHNS, CDR2 SASEGT. The ends lost 6 bases at V and 5 bases at J; junction bases unmatched: 10. The CDR3 spans 15 residues. CDR3 loop: CASRLITSEDNEQFF. In DNA form, the CDR3 reads TGTGCCAGCAGATTGATTACTAGCGAAGACAATGAGCAGTTCTTC.

There are a few counts of this clone. The chain recombines TRBV7-9 with TRBJ1-3; D possibly corresponds to TRBD1 (6 bases). Trimming left V 2 bases short and J 1 base short, with 6 bases between. The V gene's germline CDR1 is SEHNR and CDR2 FQNEAQ (reference sequence). The CDR3 totals 14 residues. CDR3 amino acids: CASSLTGSGNTIYF. DNA of the CDR3: TGTGCCAGCAGCTTAACAGGGTCTGGAAACACCATATATTTT.

The chain joins TRBV6-5 to TRBJ2-7, with 8 bases aligning to TRBD1. The trim removed 5 bases at V and 6 bases at J, leaving 6 bases unmatched. Germline V gives CDR1 MNHEY, CDR2 SVGAGI. CDR3 length equals 13 residues. CDR3 sequence reads: CASSHRQGSEQYF. The CDR3 DNA sequence: TGTGCCAGCAGTCACCGACAGGGGAGCGAGCAGTACTTC.

CDR3 coding DNA: TGTGCCAGCAGTGGGACAGGGGACACTGAAGCTTTCTTT. Encoded protein: CASSGTGDTEAFF. V gene TRBV2 combines with J gene TRBJ1-1; 9 bases match TRBD1. Germline V gene data show CDR1 as SNHLY and CDR2 as FYNNEI. The trim removed 4 bases at V and 3 bases at J, leaving 0 bases unmatched. The CDR3 is 13 amino acids.

The J gene is TRBJ1-3, the V gene TRBV4-1, with D uncertain. The length of the CDR3 is 15 residues. Trimming left V 4 bases short and J 0 bases short, with 10 bases between. Per the germline V gene, CDR1 is MGHRA and CDR2 is YSYEKL. The CDR3 DNA sequence: TGCGCCAGCAGCCCGATACAGAGCTCTGGAAACACCATATATTTT. Amino acid sequence: CASSPIQSSGNTIYF.

This clone was seen just once. In DNA form, the CDR3 reads TGCAGCGTTGAGAGGGACAGGGGCCCTCGAGGGGCCCAGTACTTC. Amino acids: CSVERDRGPRGAQYF. The chain uses TRBV29-1 and TRBJ2-5; 10 bases agree with TRBD1. The CDR3 is made up of 15 amino acids. Trimming at V came to 3 bases and at J to 9 bases, leaving 13 bases not matched to a gene. CDR1 is SQVTM and CDR2 is ANQGSEA in the germline V gene.

The genes are TRBV9 and TRBJ2-1, with 9 bases lining up with TRBD2. The CDR3 has 16 amino acids. Germline assignment: CDR1 SGDLS and CDR2 YYNGEE. Trimming removed 4 bases from V and 0 bases from J; junction bases left unmatched: 5. For the CDR3, the DNA is TGTGCCAGCAGCCTGAGCGGGGGGAGCTCCTACAATGAGCAGTTCTTC. It yields the protein CASSLSGGSSYNEQFF.